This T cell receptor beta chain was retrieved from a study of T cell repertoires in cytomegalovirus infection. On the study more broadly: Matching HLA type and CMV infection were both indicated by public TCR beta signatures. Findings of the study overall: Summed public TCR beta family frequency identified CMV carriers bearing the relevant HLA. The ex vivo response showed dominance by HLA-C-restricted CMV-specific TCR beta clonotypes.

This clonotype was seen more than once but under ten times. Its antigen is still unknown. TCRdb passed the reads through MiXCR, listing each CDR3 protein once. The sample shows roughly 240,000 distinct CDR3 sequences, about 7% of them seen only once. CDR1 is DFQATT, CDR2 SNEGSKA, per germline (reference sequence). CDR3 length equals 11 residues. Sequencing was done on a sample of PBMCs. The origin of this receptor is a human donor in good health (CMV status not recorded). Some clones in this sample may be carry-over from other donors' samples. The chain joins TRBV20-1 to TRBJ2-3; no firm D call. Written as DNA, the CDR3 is TGCTCTGCTAGAGTGGTTCATACGCAGTATTTT. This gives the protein CSARVVHTQYF.